The 14 T cell receptor beta chains below come from one sample, sequenced in a study of blood T cell repertoires in COVID-19. The repertoire was sequenced with immunoSEQ multiplex PCR; TCRdb's copy has only in-frame clones and lacks some. The data show roughly 250,000 clones, with about 87% seen just once and 1.2% held by the top ten. Input material: PBMCs or T cells enriched from blood (not recorded which). Source of these receptors: a woman aged 40 to 50 with acute COVID-19.

This CDR3 is CATKDRDNQPQHF. CDR3 DNA sequence: TGTGCCACCAAAGACAGGGACAATCAGCCCCAGCATTTT. This chain joins TRBV15 and TRBJ1-5; 7 bases fit TRBD1. This CDR3 contains 13 residues. Trimming took 7 bases from V and 3 from J; bases not matched to a gene: 3. Germline CDR1 reads LNHNV; CDR2 reads YYDKDF (reference sequence).

CDR3 sequence reads: CASNQGRGTNEQFF. The DNA of the CDR3 is TGTGCCAGTAACCAGGGTCGGGGGACCAATGAGCAGTTCTTC. The chain carries TRBV19 and TRBJ2-1; the D gene is possibly TRBD2 (6 bases). With 7 bases removed from V and 6 bases from J, the gap between germline ends came to 16 bases. There are 14 residues in the CDR3. The germline gives CDR1 LNHDA, CDR2 SQIVND (reference sequence). Drawing the rest from reference TRBV19 and TRBJ2-1, the complete variable domain is DGGITQSPKYLFRKEGQNVTLSCEQNLNHDAMYWYRQDPGQGLRLIYYSQIVNDFQKGDIAEGYSVSREKKESFPLTVTSAQKNPTAFYLCASNQGRGTNEQFFGPGTRLTVL.

The chain employs TRBV12-3 or TRBV12-4 and TRBJ1-2; D gene ambiguous. V lost 3 bases, J lost 2 bases, and 7 bases lay in between. CDR3 size: 13 residues. Here the CDR3 DNA reads TGTGCCAGCAGTTTTGGGCTCAACTATGGCTACACCTTC. This encodes CASSFGLNYGYTF.

This chain connects TRBV9 to TRBJ2-1, with 11 bases aligning to TRBD2. V was clipped by 2 bases and J by 8 bases; unmatched bases: 6. CDR3 length equals 15 residues. The V gene's germline CDR1 is SGDLS and CDR2 YYNGEE. CDR3 loop: CASSVLAGGEDEQFF. The CDR3 DNA sequence: TGTGCCAGCAGCGTCCTAGCGGGAGGAGAAGATGAGCAGTTCTTC.

V gene TRBV4-3 combines with J gene TRBJ2-1, with 8 nucleotides matching TRBD1. Trimming at V came to 7 bases and at J to 10 bases, leaving 6 bases not matched to a gene. From germline, CDR1 is LGHNA and CDR2 YSLEER. This CDR3 is 12 amino acids long. The CDR3 DNA is TGCGCCAGCACCTCCGACAGGGGAGAGCAGTTCTTC. Protein: CASTSDRGEQFF.

This chain connects TRBV7-2 to TRBJ2-7; the D gene is possibly TRBD1 (5 bases). The V and J ends lost 2 bases and 3 bases respectively, with 8 bases between them. This CDR3 has 13 amino acids. CDR1 is SGHTA and CDR2 is FQGNSA in the germline V gene. CDR3 loop: CASSLRGGYEQYV. The CDR3, as DNA: TGTGCCAGCAGCTTAAGGGGCGGCTACGAGCAGTACGTC.

V usage is TRBV7-9 and J usage is TRBJ1-4, with 9 bases that match TRBD1. V was pared by 1 base and J by 5 bases, with 5 bases of the junction left unmatched. There are 16 residues in the CDR3. Germline V gene lookup returns CDR1 SEHNR and CDR2 FQNEAQ (reference sequence). The CDR3 region has the DNA TGTGCCAGCAGCTTAGTTTGGGGGACAGGGAATGAAAAACTGTTTTTT. This encodes CASSLVWGTGNEKLFF. Drawing the rest from reference TRBV7-9 and TRBJ1-4, the complete variable domain is DTGVSQNPRHKITKRGQNVTFRCDPISEHNRLYWYRQTLGQGPEFLTYFQNEAQLEKSRLLSDRFSAERPKGSFSTLEIQRTEQGDSAMYLCASSLVWGTGNEKLFFGSGTQLSVL.

DNA of the CDR3: TGTGCCACCAGTGATCCGACAGGGGGGCCTAATCAGCCCCAGCATTTT. Translated: CATSDPTGGPNQPQHF. The chain is built from TRBV24-1 and TRBJ1-5, with 9 bases aligning to TRBD1. From germline, CDR1 is KGHDR and CDR2 SFDVKD. V lost 3 bases to trimming and J lost 4 bases; unmatched junction nucleotides: 6. The CDR3 spans 16 residues.

This rearrangement joins TRBV11-3 to TRBJ1-6; maybe TRBD1 (6 bases). The germline V gene has CDR1 SGHNT and CDR2 YENEEA. The CDR3 has 13 residues. V was trimmed by 6 bases and J by 9 bases, leaving 12 bases between them. The CDR3 reads CASRGQGFSPLHF. The DNA of the CDR3 is TGTGCCAGCAGGGGCCAGGGGTTTTCACCCCTCCACTTT.

This clone has only a few counts. V usage is TRBV28 and J usage is TRBJ1-4; D is undetermined. The CDR3 covers 13 residues. Deletions cut 6 bases from V and 4 bases from J, with 9 bases between. Germline-derived CDR1 and CDR2 are MDHEN and SYDVKM. The CDR3 nucleotides read TGTGCCAGCAGCCGGAGTCTTAATGAAAAACTGTTTTTT. As protein: CASSRSLNEKLFF.

The rearrangement links TRBV3-1 (or the pseudogene TRBV3-2) to TRBJ2-4; TRBD2 is a possible D gene (5 bases). Germline V gene sequence: CDR1 LGHDT, CDR2 YNNKEL (reference sequence). The V end lost 4 bases, the J end lost 6 bases, and 16 bases lay between the germline ends. CDR3 length equals 15 residues. The DNA for the CDR3 is TGTGCCAGCAGCCCCACTCGAACTAGACGAAACATTCAGTACTTC. It specifies CASSPTRTRRNIQYF.

The chain combines TRBV5-8 with TRBJ1-6; TRBD1 agrees at 8 bases. V gave up 4 bases and J gave up 11 bases; unmatched junction bases: 8. Germline V gives CDR1 SGHTS, CDR2 YDEGEE. The CDR3 has 14 residues. CDR3 region: CASSLQGAGTPLHF. Here the CDR3 DNA reads TGTGCCAGCAGCCTCCAGGGGGCCGGGACACCCCTCCACTTT.

The V call is TRBV5-6, the J call TRBJ1-5; 10 bases agree with TRBD1. V shed 3 bases and J 7 bases; nucleotides not matched to a gene: 16. CDR1 and CDR2 from the germline V gene are SGHDT and YYEEEE. This CDR3 has 18 residues. The CDR3 is CASSSNFGTGEPGQPQHF. For the CDR3, the DNA is TGTGCCAGCAGCTCTAACTTCGGGACAGGGGAGCCGGGGCAGCCCCAGCATTTT.

The rearrangement joins TRBV5-1 to TRBJ2-5; possible D gene TRBD1, 6 bases. V gave up 2 bases and J gave up 2 bases, with 16 bases separating them. Looked up from germline, CDR1 is SGHRS and CDR2 is YFSETQ. There are 16 residues in the CDR3. This chain's CDR3 is CASSLQGWGLQETQYF. In nucleotides, the CDR3 is TGCGCCAGCAGCTTACAGGGATGGGGCTTACAAGAGACCCAGTACTTC.